The present TCR beta chain was sequenced within a study of STAT5B mutations in CD4+ large granular lymphocyte leukemia. The protocol was immunoSEQ multiplex PCR, while the TCRdb copy is restricted to in-frame clones and leaves out a portion. The table has more than 35,000 clones, 75% to 85% seen once. V lost 1 base and J lost 1, with 17 bases in between. CDR3 size: 17 residues. CDR1 and CDR2 (germline): SGHKS, YYEKEE (reference sequence). The specimen was CD4+ T cells from blood buffy coats. The chain links TRBV5-5 to TRBJ1-2, with a weak D call TRBD1 (5 bases). This TCR was recovered from a human donor in good health. The CDR3 DNA reads TGTGCCAGCAGCTTGAGTTTCGACTCAGGGAGTAACTATGGCTACACCTTC. Residues: CASSLSFDSGSNYGYTF.